Listed here is a single T cell receptor (beta chain). This clonotype appeared many times. The target of this receptor is not known. Base qualities are not at hand, and no much larger clone is one base apart. The sample is drawn from a study of T cells after yellow fever vaccination (dated by TCRdb to between 2019 and 2020). The study in broad terms: The SMART-Seq v4 Ultra Low Input RNA kit was used to prepare libraries from fractions with low cell numbers. Blood samples were taken at several timepoints before and after primary and secondary immunization, and bulk PBMC replicates and cell subsets were isolated. The cohort comprised two healthy male donors, one aged 18 to 30 and one aged 30 to 39 years. Bulk TCR alpha and beta repertoires were sequenced longitudinally to track T-cell clones before and after primary and booster YFV17D yellow fever vaccination. Results the study describes overall, beyond this receptor: Computational filtering was needed because FACS-sorted repertoires could contain abundant contaminating clonotypes from the bulk population. Only a couple of donors were included in the study, so the extent to which the findings can be generalized is limited. A small share of clonotypes was detected in both CD4 and CD8 compartments, with the overlap likely arising from convergent recombination. The secondary T-cell response was found to be weaker but faster than the primary response, with a peak reached on day 5 rather than on day 15. After the booster, most clones that had expanded after primary vaccination were detected again (around 96% of CD4 and around nine tenths of CD8), suggesting broad maintenance of memory.

Explained via the paper, the treatment or condition label denotes: live attenuated yellow fever vaccine strain. At each blood-draw timepoint, two biological replicates of bulk PBMCs were collected. A standard Ficoll-Paque protocol was used to isolate PBMCs from peripheral blood. TriZol was used to extract RNA from bulk PBMCs, CD4 and CD8 fractions, and dextramer-positive and dextramer-negative fractions. Synthesis of TCR cDNA relied on 5'RACE template switching, a step that introduced a universal primer site along with unique molecular identifiers. cDNA synthesis was primed from both the TCR alpha and TCR beta constant segments. Library amplification used two PCR steps, and the second PCR step added sample barcodes and sequencing adapters. Libraries were sequenced on Illumina HiSeq 2500 (2x100 bp) or NovaSeq (2x150 bp). For the original study's pipeline: MIGEC handled demultiplexing of reads and collapsing into UMI consensus sequences, while MiXCR performed V(D)J alignment. Clonotypes responding to the vaccine were identified with edgeR on replicate PBMC samples, with the criteria of FDR below 0.01 and a log2 fold change above 5 up to day 15. Each bulk clonotype was labeled CD4 or CD8 based on which sequenced repertoire, CD4 or CD8, contained the clonotype at higher abundance. TCRdb trimmed the raw reads at Q25, called clones with MiXCR and kept productive beta chains. Entries that share a CDR3 protein sequence are merged under the most common genes and DNA. The V and J calls come from TCRdb's annotation, not from the publication. The sample table contains hundreds of thousands of distinct CDR3 sequences; only one count was recorded for 9% to 15% of them. The ten largest clones take up around 14% of the sample.

As encoded in the germline V gene, CDR1 is SGHTA while CDR2 is FQGTGA. The CDR3 measures 14 amino acids from cysteine to phenylalanine. The sequence is cut down to CDR3 DNA, 42 bases in frame from base 1. V drops 2 bases and J drops 0 bases, leaving 7 bases in between. This material consisted of PBMCs, taken on the day of the yellow fever booster vaccination. This TCR was sampled from a man younger than 45 who received the YFV17D yellow fever vaccine. The chain was built from TRBV7-3 and TRBJ1-1, with the D gene not confidently named. The CDR3 has the sequence CASSLLGMNTEAFF. The nucleotide sequence reads TGTGCCAGCAGCTTACTGGGTATGAACACTGAAGCTTTCTTT. The full variable domain, completed from the reference TRBV7-3 and TRBJ1-1 proteins outside the CDR3, reads GAGVSQTPSNKVTEKGKYVELRCDPISGHTALYWYRQSLGQGPEFLIYFQGTGAADDSGLPNDRFFAVRPEGSVSTLKIQRTERGDSAVYLCASSLLGMNTEAFFGQGTRLTVV.